A selection of T cell receptor beta chains follows, all from one sample in a study of T cells in Graves' hyperthyroidism and ophthalmopathy. MiXCR was run by TCRdb on the multiplex PCR reads, yielding one entry per CDR3 protein. Of roughly 840,000 distinct CDR3 sequences in the sample, about two fifths are singletons; the top ten hold approximately 10%. Sequenced material: blood. The receptors derive from a man aged 18 to 29 with Graves' hyperthyroidism. Each CDR3 is given with its conserved first and last residue. D genes are given only for firm matches. Not every row has a clone size; where given, it reads once, few, many or a size class.

abundance	v_gene	len	j_gene	d_gene	CDR3nt	CDR3aa
.	TRBV19	13	TRBJ1-1	.	TGTGCCTGGAGTGTAGTAGCGAACACTGAAGCTTTCTTT	CAWSVVANTEAFF
.	TRBV7-8	15	TRBJ1-4	.	TGTGCCAGCAGCTTAGAGGCGGGGGGATGGGAAAAACTGTTTTTT	CASSLEAGGWEKLFF
.	TRBV10-3	14	TRBJ1-3	TRBD1	TGTGCCATCAGTACAGGGGGCACTGGAAACACCATATATTTT	CAISTGGTGNTIYF
few	TRBV2	14	TRBJ2-7	.	TGTGCCAGCAGCGGCGCTAGGGGTTCCTACGAGCAGTACTTC	CASSGARGSYEQYF
many	TRBV2	12	TRBJ1-4	.	TGTGCCAGCGGAACAGGCTCAGAAAAACTGTTTTTT	CASGTGSEKLFF
.	TRBV6-5	16	TRBJ1-1	TRBD1	TGTGCCAGCAGTGACACCCGACAGGGTATGAACACTGAAGCTTTCTTT	CASSDTRQGMNTEAFF
.	TRBV10-3	13	TRBJ1-5	TRBD1	TGTGCGCGGGGACAGGGGACCAATCAGCCCCAGCATTTT	CARGQGTNQPQHF
.	TRBV6-4	14	TRBJ2-3	.	TGTGCCAGCAGTGATTCCACAATTGGGGGGATGCAGTATTTT	CASSDSTIGGMQYF
few	TRBV7-3	14	TRBJ2-7	.	TGCGCCAGCAGCCAAGTCCGGGACAACTACGAGCAGTACTTC	CASSQVRDNYEQYF
.	TRBV12-3/TRBV12-4	16	TRBJ1-1	TRBD1	TGTGCCAGCAGCCTCCTAGCCGGGACAGTAAACACTGAAGCTTTCTTT	CASSLLAGTVNTEAFF
many	TRBV7-2	13	TRBJ2-7	.	TGTGCCAGCAGCTTAGGGATATCCTACGAGCAGTACTTC	CASSLGISYEQYF
many	TRBV2	13	TRBJ2-5	.	TGTGCCAGCAGCGACTTAGGACAAGAGACCCAGTACTTC	CASSDLGQETQYF
.	TRBV12-3/TRBV12-4	17	TRBJ2-2	.	TGTGCCAGCAGTTTACCATTAAGGACCACGAACACCGGGGAGCTGTTTTTT	CASSLPLRTTNTGELFF
few	TRBV9	17	TRBJ2-7	.	TGTGCCAGCAGCGTAGAGGGGGGGGGAGGGACGAACTACGAGCAGTACTTC	CASSVEGGGGTNYEQYF
.	TRBV10-3	14	TRBJ1-6	.	TGTGCCAGCAGTTCTGACGGGGGAACTTCACCCCTCCACTTT	CASSSDGGTSPLHF
.	TRBV11-2	14	TRBJ2-2	.	TGTGCCAGCAGCCCAGGGGTTAACACCGGGGAGCTGTTTTTT	CASSPGVNTGELFF
many	TRBV15	13	TRBJ2-5	.	TGTGCCACCGACGGACCGTACCAAGAGACCCAGTACTTC	CATDGPYQETQYF
few	TRBV13	16	TRBJ1-2	.	TGTGCCAGCAGTCTAACAGGGAGGGGAGGTGAATCAAGCTACACCTTC	CASSLTGRGGESSYTF
once	TRBV10-3	14	TRBJ1-3	.	TGTGCCACCTCTCCTCCCGCCGACGGAAACACCATATATTTT	CATSPPADGNTIYF
.	TRBV2	14	TRBJ2-4	.	TGTGCCAGCAGTGAACGCGGGGCCAAAAACATTCAGTACTTC	CASSERGAKNIQYF
many	TRBV10-3	13	TRBJ1-1	.	TGTGCCATCAGTAACGTGCAGAACACTGAAGCTTTCTTT	CAISNVQNTEAFF
many	TRBV29-1	16	TRBJ2-7	.	TGCAGCGTTGAGGACACCGGGACACGCCGCTCCTACGAGCAGTACTTC	CSVEDTGTRRSYEQYF
.	TRBV29-1	13	TRBJ2-5	.	TGCAGCCTTCAGGGGCACCAACAAGAGACCCAGTACTTC	CSLQGHQQETQYF
.	TRBV7-8	16	TRBJ1-5	.	TGTGCCAGCAGCAAAGTGGGCTTTAGCGGCAATCAGCCCCAGCATTTT	CASSKVGFSGNQPQHF
many	TRBV29-1	14	TRBJ2-7	.	TGCAGCGTTGAAGATCTTTTCGGGGGTCGCGAGCAGTACTTC	CSVEDLFGGREQYF
.	TRBV12-3/TRBV12-4	15	TRBJ1-1	TRBD1	TGTGCCAGCAGCTCCGACAGGGCGCGGGGCACTGAAGCTTTCTTT	CASSSDRARGTEAFF
.	TRBV29-1	12	TRBJ1-2	.	TGCAGCGTTGAATTACTGGGGCGATGCTACACCTTC	CSVELLGRCYTF
many	TRBV10-3	15	TRBJ1-5	.	TGTGCCTCCGACGCGACAGGATATAGCAATCAGCCCCAGCATTTT	CASDATGYSNQPQHF
.	TRBV2	14	TRBJ2-5	.	TGTGCCAGCAGTGAAATTGCGGCGGGGGAGACCCAGTACTTC	CASSEIAAGETQYF
many	TRBV29-1	13	TRBJ1-1	.	TGCAGCGTGGGGATTAGTATGAACACTGAAGCTTTCTTT	CSVGISMNTEAFF
.	TRBV15	17	TRBJ2-5	.	TGTGCCACCAGCAGAGGGTACAGTTCGGGGCCCCAAGAGACCCAGTACTTC	CATSRGYSSGPQETQYF
.	TRBV20-1	11	TRBJ2-7	TRBD1	TGCAGTGCGGACAGGGTCTACGAGCAGTACTTC	CSADRVYEQYF
once	TRBV29-1	10	TRBJ1-2	.	TGCAGTGTTCAAGGGGATGGCTACACCTTC	CSVQGDGYTF
once	TRBV25-1	15	TRBJ2-5	TRBD2	TGTGCCAGCCTAACGCTAGCGGGGATCCAAGAGACCCAGTACTTC	CASLTLAGIQETQYF
.	TRBV19	13	TRBJ1-1	.	TGTGCCAGTAGTAACCGGGCCGCGAATGAAGCTTTCTTT	CASSNRAANEAFF
.	TRBV6-4	15	TRBJ1-3	.	TGTGCCAGCAGTCCCCCAGAGAAGTCTGGAAACACCATATATTTT	CASSPPEKSGNTIYF
few	TRBV20-1	16	TRBJ1-6	TRBD1	TGCAGTGCTGGGACTGGGACAGCTCGGTCAAATTCACCCCTCCACTTT	CSAGTGTARSNSPLHF